This T cell receptor (beta chain) was profiled in a study of blood T cell repertoires in COVID-19. In the study overall: From the United States, Italy and Spain came samples of acute and convalescent COVID-19. T cells, B-cell-depleted T cells, or PBMCs supplied cDNA or gDNA.

Source study methods: Amplification from reference gene primers served as the basis for estimated nucleated cell counts. TCRdb's table, derived via immunoSEQ multiplex PCR, lists solely in-frame clones and lacks some. V, J and clone size are those of that table, while D and trimming were read from the DNA. Of 70,000 to 95,000 clones in the sample, over 75% were seen once. CDR1 and CDR2 (germline): LNHNV, YYDKDF (reference sequence). The CDR3 runs 13 residues. Trimming stripped 6 bases from V and 1 base from J, with 10 bases between. This TCR was recovered from a man in his sixties or seventies with acute or convalescent COVID-19. The specimen was peripheral blood. The rearrangement uses TRBV15 and TRBJ2-7, with a possible D match to TRBD1 (5 bases). For the CDR3, the DNA is TGTGCCACCAGAGCAGGGAATTCCTACGAGCAGTACTTC. The encoded protein is CATRAGNSYEQYF.